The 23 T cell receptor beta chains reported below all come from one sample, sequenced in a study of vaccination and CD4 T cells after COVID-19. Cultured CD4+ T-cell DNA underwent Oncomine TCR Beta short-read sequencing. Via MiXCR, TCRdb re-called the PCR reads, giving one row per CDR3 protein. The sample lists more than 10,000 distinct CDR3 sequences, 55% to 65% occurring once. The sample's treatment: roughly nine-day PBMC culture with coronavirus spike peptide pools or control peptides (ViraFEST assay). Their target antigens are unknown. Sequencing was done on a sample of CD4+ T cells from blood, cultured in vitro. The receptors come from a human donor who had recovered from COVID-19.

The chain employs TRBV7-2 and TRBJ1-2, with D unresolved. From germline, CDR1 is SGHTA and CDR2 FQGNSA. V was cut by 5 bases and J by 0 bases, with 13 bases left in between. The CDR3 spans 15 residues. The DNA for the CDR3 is TGTGCCAGCAGCCCCCCGGCCGGAACTAACTATGGCTACACCTTC. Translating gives CASSPPAGTNYGYTF.

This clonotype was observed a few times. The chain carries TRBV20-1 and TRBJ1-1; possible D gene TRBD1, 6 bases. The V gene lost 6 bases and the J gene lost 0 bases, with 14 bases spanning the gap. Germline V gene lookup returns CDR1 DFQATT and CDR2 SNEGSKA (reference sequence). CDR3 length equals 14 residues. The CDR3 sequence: CSAHSGGMNTEAFF. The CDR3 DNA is TGCAGTGCACACTCGGGGGGCATGAACACTGAAGCTTTCTTT.

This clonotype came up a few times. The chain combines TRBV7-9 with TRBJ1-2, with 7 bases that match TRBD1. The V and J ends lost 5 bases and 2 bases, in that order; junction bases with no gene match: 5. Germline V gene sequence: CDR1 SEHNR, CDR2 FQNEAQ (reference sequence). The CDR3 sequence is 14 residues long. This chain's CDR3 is CASSPDRSNYGYTF. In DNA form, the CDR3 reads TGTGCCAGCAGCCCGGACAGGAGCAACTATGGCTACACCTTC.

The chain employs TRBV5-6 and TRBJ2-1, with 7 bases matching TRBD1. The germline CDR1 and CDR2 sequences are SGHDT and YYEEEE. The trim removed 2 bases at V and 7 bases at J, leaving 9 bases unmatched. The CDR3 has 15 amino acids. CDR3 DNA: TGTGCCAGCAGCTTCGGACAGGCGGCGAAGAATGAGCAGTTCTTC. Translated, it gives CASSFGQAAKNEQFF. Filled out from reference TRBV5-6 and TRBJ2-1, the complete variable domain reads DAGVTQSPTHLIKTRGQQVTLRCSPKSGHDTVSWYQQALGQGPQFIFQYYEEEERQRGNFPDRFSGHQFPNYSSELNVNALLLGDSALYLCASSFGQAAKNEQFFGPGTRLTVL.

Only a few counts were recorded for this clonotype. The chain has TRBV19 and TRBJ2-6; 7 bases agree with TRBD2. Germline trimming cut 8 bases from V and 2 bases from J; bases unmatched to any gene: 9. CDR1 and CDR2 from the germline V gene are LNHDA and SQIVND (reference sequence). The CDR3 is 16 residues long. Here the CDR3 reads CASSAEGRAGANVLTF. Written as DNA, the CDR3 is TGTGCCAGTTCTGCCGAGGGGAGGGCTGGGGCCAACGTCCTGACTTTC.

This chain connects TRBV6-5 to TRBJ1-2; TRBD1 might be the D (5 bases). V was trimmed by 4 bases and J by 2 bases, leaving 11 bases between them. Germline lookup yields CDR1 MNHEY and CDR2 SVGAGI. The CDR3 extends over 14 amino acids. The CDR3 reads CASSSVRANYGYTF. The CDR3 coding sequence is TGTGCCAGCAGTTCTGTCAGGGCAAACTATGGCTACACCTTC.

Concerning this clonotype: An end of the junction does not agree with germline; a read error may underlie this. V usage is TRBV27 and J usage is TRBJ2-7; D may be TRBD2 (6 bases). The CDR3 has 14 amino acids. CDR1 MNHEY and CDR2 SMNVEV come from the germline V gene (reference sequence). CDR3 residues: CASSRSPSDYKQYF. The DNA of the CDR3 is TGTGCCAGCAGTCGTAGCCCGTCGGACTACAAGCAGTACTTC.

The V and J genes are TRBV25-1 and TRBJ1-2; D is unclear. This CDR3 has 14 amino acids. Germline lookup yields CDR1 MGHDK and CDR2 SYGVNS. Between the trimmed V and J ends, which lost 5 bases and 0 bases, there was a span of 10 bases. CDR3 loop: CASSPQHTNYGYTF. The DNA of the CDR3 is TGTGCCAGCAGTCCCCAACACACTAACTATGGCTACACCTTC.

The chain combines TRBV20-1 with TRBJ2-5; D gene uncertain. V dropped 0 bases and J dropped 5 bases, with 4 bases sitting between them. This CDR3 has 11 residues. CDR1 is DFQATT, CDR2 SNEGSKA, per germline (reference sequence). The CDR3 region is CSARDWETQYF. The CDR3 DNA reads TGCAGTGCTAGAGATTGGGAGACCCAGTACTTC.

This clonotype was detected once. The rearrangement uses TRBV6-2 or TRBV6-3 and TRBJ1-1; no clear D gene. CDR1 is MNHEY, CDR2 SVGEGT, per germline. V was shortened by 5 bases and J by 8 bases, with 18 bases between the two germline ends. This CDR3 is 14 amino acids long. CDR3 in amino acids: CASSETEPPREAFF. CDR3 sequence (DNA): TGTGCCAGCAGTGAGACGGAGCCTCCGCGGGAAGCTTTCTTT.

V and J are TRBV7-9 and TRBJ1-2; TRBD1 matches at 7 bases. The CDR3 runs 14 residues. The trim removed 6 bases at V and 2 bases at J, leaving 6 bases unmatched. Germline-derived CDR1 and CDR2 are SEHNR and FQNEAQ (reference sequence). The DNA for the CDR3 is TGTGCCAGCAGTCTCGACAGGGAGAACTATGGCTACACCTTC. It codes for CASSLDRENYGYTF.

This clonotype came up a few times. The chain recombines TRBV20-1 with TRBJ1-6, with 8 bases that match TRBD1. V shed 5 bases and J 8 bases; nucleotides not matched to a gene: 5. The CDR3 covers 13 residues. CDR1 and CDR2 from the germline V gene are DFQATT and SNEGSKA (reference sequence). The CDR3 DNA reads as TGCAGTGCTCGGACAGGGACTCATTCACCCCTCCACTTT. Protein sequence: CSARTGTHSPLHF.

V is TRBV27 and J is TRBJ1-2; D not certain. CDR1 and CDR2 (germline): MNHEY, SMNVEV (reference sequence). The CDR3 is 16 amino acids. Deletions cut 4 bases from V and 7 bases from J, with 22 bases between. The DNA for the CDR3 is TGTGCCAGCAGTTATAACGGACGGACGCTAGATAGTGGCTACACCTTC. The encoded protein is CASSYNGRTLDSGYTF.

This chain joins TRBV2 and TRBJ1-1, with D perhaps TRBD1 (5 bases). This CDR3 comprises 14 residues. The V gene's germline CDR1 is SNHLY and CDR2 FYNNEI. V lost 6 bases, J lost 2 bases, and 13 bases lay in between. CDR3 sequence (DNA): TGTGCCAGCAGGCGGGGAGGGGTTAACACTGAAGCTTTCTTT. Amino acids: CASRRGGVNTEAFF.

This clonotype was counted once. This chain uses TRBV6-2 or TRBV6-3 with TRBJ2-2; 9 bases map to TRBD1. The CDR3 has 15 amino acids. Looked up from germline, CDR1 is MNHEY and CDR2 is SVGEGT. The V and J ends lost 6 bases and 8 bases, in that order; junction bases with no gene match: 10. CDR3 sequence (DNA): TGTGCCAGCAGACCGGGACAGGGACGTTATGGGGAGCTGTTTTTT. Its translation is CASRPGQGRYGELFF.

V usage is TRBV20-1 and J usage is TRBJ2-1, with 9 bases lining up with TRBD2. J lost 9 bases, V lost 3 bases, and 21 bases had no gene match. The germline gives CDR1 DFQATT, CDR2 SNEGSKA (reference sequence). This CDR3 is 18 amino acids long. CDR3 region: CSASSRGAIGRGGVEQFF. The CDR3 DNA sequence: TGCAGTGCTAGCAGCCGAGGAGCCATCGGGCGGGGGGGCGTTGAGCAGTTCTTC.

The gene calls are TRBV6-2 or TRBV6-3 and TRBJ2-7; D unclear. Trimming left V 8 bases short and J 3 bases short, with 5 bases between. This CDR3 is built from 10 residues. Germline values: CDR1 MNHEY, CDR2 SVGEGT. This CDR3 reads CASGDYEQYF. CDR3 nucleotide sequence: TGTGCCAGCGGCGACTACGAGCAGTACTTC.

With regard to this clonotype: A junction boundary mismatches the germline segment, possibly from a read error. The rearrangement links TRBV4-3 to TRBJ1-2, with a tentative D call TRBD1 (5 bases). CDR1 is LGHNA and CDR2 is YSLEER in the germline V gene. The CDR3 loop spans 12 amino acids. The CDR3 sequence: CASSQDGGGHTF. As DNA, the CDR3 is TGCGCCAGCAGCCAAGATGGGGGTGGCCACACCTTC.

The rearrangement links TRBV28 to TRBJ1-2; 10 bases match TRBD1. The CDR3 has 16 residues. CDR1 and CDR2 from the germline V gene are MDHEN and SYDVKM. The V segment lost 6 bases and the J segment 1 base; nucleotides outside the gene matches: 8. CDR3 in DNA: TGTGCCAGCAGGTCAACCGGGACAGGGGTTAACTATGGCTACACCTTC. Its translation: CASRSTGTGVNYGYTF.

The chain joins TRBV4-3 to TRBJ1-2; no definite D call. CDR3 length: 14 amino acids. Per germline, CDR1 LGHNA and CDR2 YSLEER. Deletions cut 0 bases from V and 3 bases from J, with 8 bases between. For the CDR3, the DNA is TGCGCCAGCAGCCAAGATCTGGGCGACTATGGCTACACCTTC. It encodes CASSQDLGDYGYTF.

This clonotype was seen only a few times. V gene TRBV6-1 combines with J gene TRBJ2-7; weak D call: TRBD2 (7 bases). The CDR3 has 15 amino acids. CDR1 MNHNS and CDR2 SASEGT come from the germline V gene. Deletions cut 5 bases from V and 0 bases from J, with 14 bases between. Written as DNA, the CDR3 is TGTGCCAGCAGTAACCCGGGGGGCCTCTCCTACGAGCAGTACTTC. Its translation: CASSNPGGLSYEQYF.

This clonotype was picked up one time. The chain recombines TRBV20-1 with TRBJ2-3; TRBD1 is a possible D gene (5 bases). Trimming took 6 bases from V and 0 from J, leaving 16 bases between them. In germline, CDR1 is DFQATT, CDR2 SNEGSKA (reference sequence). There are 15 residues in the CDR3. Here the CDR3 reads CSASQGRSSTDTQYF. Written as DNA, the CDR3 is TGCAGTGCCAGTCAGGGAAGATCTAGCACAGATACGCAGTATTTT.

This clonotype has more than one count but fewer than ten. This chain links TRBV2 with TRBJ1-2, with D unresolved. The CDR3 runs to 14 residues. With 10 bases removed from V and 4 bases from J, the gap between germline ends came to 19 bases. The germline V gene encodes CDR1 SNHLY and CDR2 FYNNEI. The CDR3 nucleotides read TGTGCCACCGAGGAACTGATAGGGAGCTATGGCTACACCTTC. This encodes CATEELIGSYGYTF.